This section outlines one T cell receptor (beta chain) sequence together with its context. The target antigen is unknown. Genomic DNA, serving as template, underwent TCR beta VDJ and CDR3 profiling. Each CDR3 protein is one row after TCRdb ran MiXCR on the reads. This sample has 62,000 or so distinct CDR3 sequences; approximately 50% occur once, and the top ten carry around 8.3%. The CDR3 extends over 15 amino acids. CDR1 and CDR2 (germline): SGHAT, FQNNGV. Unmatched junction bases numbered 4, after V lost 2 bases and J lost 1 base. This entry is derived from a study of CD8+CD57+ T cells in acquired aplastic anemia. About the research overall: Sorted CD4+ and CD8+ cells yielded DNA averaging about 3.1 ug.

Study-wide results and caveats: Under 35 was the count of CD8+ CDR3 sequences that patients shared with controls.

The source of this sequence is a human donor in good health, serving as a control. The chain uses TRBV11-2 and TRBJ2-7; 8 positions agree with TRBD2. Sequencing was performed on sorted CD4+, CD8+, or CD8+CD57+ T cells (not recorded which) from PBMCs. The CDR3 coding sequence is TGTGCCAGCAGCTTAACCGGGGGGGCATCCTACGAGCAGTACTTC. Translated: CASSLTGGASYEQYF.